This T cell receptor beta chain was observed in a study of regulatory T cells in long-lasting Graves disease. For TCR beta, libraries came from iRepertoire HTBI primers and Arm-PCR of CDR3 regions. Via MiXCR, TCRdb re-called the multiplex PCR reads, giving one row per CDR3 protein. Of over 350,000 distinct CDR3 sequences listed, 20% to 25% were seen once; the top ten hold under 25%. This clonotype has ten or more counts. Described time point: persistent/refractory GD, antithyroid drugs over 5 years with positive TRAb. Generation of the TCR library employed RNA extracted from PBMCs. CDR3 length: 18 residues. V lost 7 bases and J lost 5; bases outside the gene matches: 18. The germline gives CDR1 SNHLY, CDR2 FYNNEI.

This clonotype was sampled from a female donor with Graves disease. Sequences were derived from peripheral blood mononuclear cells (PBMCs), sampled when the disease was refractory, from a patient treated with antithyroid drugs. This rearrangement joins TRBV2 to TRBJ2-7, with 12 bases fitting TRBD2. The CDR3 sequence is CASNPLGLAGRSSNEQYF. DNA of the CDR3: TGTGCCAGCAATCCCCTTGGACTAGCGGGAAGGTCTTCCAACGAGCAGTACTTC.